This T cell receptor beta chain originates from a study of tumor and adjacent non-tumor tissue in lung cancer. Study-wide background: Samples averaged approximately 3.9 million productive TCRbeta reads each.

Comments on this clonotype: What it binds is unknown.

Three rounds of nested PCR, following a modified ARM-PCR protocol, produced the TCRbeta library. TCRdb reanalysed the multiplex PCR reads using MiXCR and keeps one entry per CDR3 protein. Of 90,000 to 100,000 distinct CDR3 sequences in the sample, roughly 78% were seen once. CDR1 is SGHAT, CDR2 FQNNGV, per germline. CDR3 size: 14 residues. Overall study results and limits: Significantly higher TCR diversity was found in tumor than normal lung. Patients with more diverse tumor TCRs had worse survival.

The template was RNA from unsorted bulk tissue. More than 3 cm separated this lung sample from the edge of the tumor. The sequence was collected from a man in his sixties with small cell lung cancer. Sequencing input: distant non-tumor lung tissue. The chain has TRBV11-2 and TRBJ2-1; D is possibly TRBD2 (5 bases). The CDR3: CACQKRQGDNEQFF. The CDR3 DNA reads TGTGCTTGCCAGAAGCGGCAAGGCGATAATGAGCAGTTCTTC. Full variable domain (outside the CDR3, taken from reference TRBV11-2 and TRBJ2-1): EAGVAQSPRYKIIEKRQSVAFWCNPISGHATLYWYQQILGQGPKLLIQFQNNGVVDDSQLPKDRFSAERLKGVDSTLKIQPAKLEDSAVYLCACQKRQGDNEQFFGPGTRLTVL.